This is a list of T cell receptor beta chains from one sample in a study of blood T cell repertoires in COVID-19. Measured with immunoSEQ multiplex PCR; TCRdb has only the in-frame clones, and not every one. The sample includes about 430,000 clones, around nine tenths seen only once; the top ten take 1.2% to 1.5%. The sample was PBMCs or T cells enriched from blood (not recorded which). These receptor sequences come from a woman aged 18-35 years who had been exposed to COVID-19. The CDR3 runs from the conserved cysteine through the conserved F or W. The order of the fields is CDR3 length, V gene, clone size, D gene, J gene, CDR3 protein, CDR3 DNA. The D gene is left open where the match is weak. Not all rows give a size; the values are once, few, many and, for expanded clones, a class.

cdr3_length: 14; v_call: TRBV18; clone_size: few; d_call: TRBD1; j_call: TRBJ1-2; cdr3_aa: CASSPDRVTGGYTF; cdr3_nt: TGTGCCAGCTCACCTGACAGGGTGACTGGTGGCTACACCTTC
cdr3_length: 17; v_call: TRBV14; clone_size: .; d_call: .; j_call: TRBJ2-1; cdr3_aa: CASSQDVGYRVDNEQFF; cdr3_nt: TGTGCCAGCAGCCAAGATGTGGGATACAGGGTGGACAATGAGCAGTTCTTC
cdr3_length: 14; v_call: TRBV27; clone_size: .; d_call: .; j_call: TRBJ2-7; cdr3_aa: CASSPGHNPYEQYF; cdr3_nt: TGTGCCAGCAGTCCCGGACATAACCCCTACGAGCAGTACTTC
cdr3_length: 14; v_call: TRBV7-9; clone_size: .; d_call: TRBD1; j_call: TRBJ2-7; cdr3_aa: CASSSGQGSYEQYF; cdr3_nt: TGTGCCAGCAGCTCAGGACAGGGTAGTTACGAGCAGTACTTC
cdr3_length: 15; v_call: TRBV18; clone_size: .; d_call: .; j_call: TRBJ1-2; cdr3_aa: CASSPAGQVFDGYTF; cdr3_nt: TGTGCCAGCTCACCTGCCGGACAAGTATTCGATGGCTACACCTTC
cdr3_length: 14; v_call: TRBV10-3; clone_size: .; d_call: TRBD2; j_call: TRBJ2-3; cdr3_aa: CAISLAGGIDTQYF; cdr3_nt: TGTGCCATCAGTCTAGCGGGAGGGATAGATACGCAGTATTTT
cdr3_length: 14; v_call: TRBV5-4; clone_size: .; d_call: .; j_call: TRBJ2-5; cdr3_aa: CASTPGVEQETQYF; cdr3_nt: TGTGCCAGCACTCCGGGGGTGGAACAAGAGACCCAGTACTTC
cdr3_length: 16; v_call: TRBV3-1/TRBV3-2; clone_size: .; d_call: TRBD1; j_call: TRBJ1-2; cdr3_aa: CASSQGTGGINYGYTF; cdr3_nt: TGTGCCAGCAGCCAAGGGACAGGGGGAATCAACTATGGCTACACCTTC
cdr3_length: 12; v_call: TRBV29-1; clone_size: once; d_call: TRBD1; j_call: TRBJ2-7; cdr3_aa: CSVLQGAYEQYF; cdr3_nt: TGCAGCGTTCTCCAGGGGGCCTACGAGCAGTACTTC
cdr3_length: 17; v_call: TRBV27; clone_size: once; d_call: .; j_call: TRBJ2-3; cdr3_aa: CASRRRGLTQSTDTQYF; cdr3_nt: TGTGCCAGCAGGCGAAGGGGTTTAACTCAATCCACAGATACGCAGTATTTT
cdr3_length: 15; v_call: TRBV19; clone_size: once; d_call: TRBD2; j_call: TRBJ2-1; cdr3_aa: CASNNPGLAGNEQFF; cdr3_nt: TGTGCCAGTAACAACCCGGGACTAGCGGGCAATGAGCAGTTCTTC
cdr3_length: 16; v_call: TRBV19; clone_size: once; d_call: TRBD2; j_call: TRBJ2-5; cdr3_aa: CASIEGRAGRQETQYF; cdr3_nt: TGTGCCAGTATTGAGGGGAGGGCAGGTCGTCAAGAGACCCAGTACTTC
cdr3_length: 14; v_call: TRBV9; clone_size: .; d_call: TRBD1; j_call: TRBJ2-7; cdr3_aa: CASSAGQSSYEQYF; cdr3_nt: TGTGCCAGCAGCGCGGGACAGAGCTCCTACGAGCAGTACTTC
cdr3_length: 16; v_call: TRBV5-8; clone_size: .; d_call: .; j_call: TRBJ1-1; cdr3_aa: CASSYDRKARNTEAFF; cdr3_nt: TGTGCCAGCAGCTATGACAGGAAGGCAAGGAACACTGAAGCTTTCTTT
cdr3_length: 16; v_call: TRBV28; clone_size: few; d_call: TRBD2; j_call: TRBJ2-7; cdr3_aa: CASSEQSGRAPYEQYF; cdr3_nt: TGTGCCAGCAGTGAACAAAGCGGGAGGGCTCCCTACGAGCAGTACTTC
cdr3_length: 12; v_call: TRBV14; clone_size: few; d_call: .; j_call: TRBJ1-1; cdr3_aa: CASSQDSTEAFF; cdr3_nt: TGTGCCAGCAGCCAAGACAGCACTGAAGCTTTCTTT
cdr3_length: 16; v_call: TRBV5-1; clone_size: .; d_call: TRBD2; j_call: TRBJ2-2; cdr3_aa: CASSLVGGGATGELFF; cdr3_nt: TGCGCCAGCAGCTTGGTTGGCGGGGGGGCCACCGGGGAGCTGTTTTTT
cdr3_length: 11; v_call: TRBV12-3/TRBV12-4; clone_size: .; d_call: .; j_call: TRBJ2-5; cdr3_aa: CASSLQGPQYF; cdr3_nt: TGTGCCAGCAGTTTACAGGGCCCCCAGTACTTC
cdr3_length: 14; v_call: TRBV27; clone_size: once; d_call: TRBD2; j_call: TRBJ2-5; cdr3_aa: CASSWSGGQETQYF; cdr3_nt: TGTGCCAGCAGTTGGAGCGGGGGCCAAGAGACCCAGTACTTC
cdr3_length: 17; v_call: TRBV6-1; clone_size: once; d_call: .; j_call: TRBJ2-5; cdr3_aa: CASSEALRTDVQETQYF; cdr3_nt: TGTGCCAGCAGTGAAGCGCTTCGGACTGACGTTCAGGAGACCCAGTACTTC
cdr3_length: 9; v_call: TRBV30; clone_size: few; d_call: .; j_call: TRBJ2-1; cdr3_aa: CAREYEQFF; cdr3_nt: TGTGCCCGAGAGTATGAGCAGTTCTTC
cdr3_length: 15; v_call: TRBV9; clone_size: .; d_call: TRBD1; j_call: TRBJ2-5; cdr3_aa: CASSLGDRYQETQYF; cdr3_nt: TGTGCCAGCAGCCTCGGGGACAGGTACCAAGAGACCCAGTACTTC
cdr3_length: 14; v_call: TRBV2; clone_size: few; d_call: .; j_call: TRBJ1-2; cdr3_aa: CASSGARPNYGYTF; cdr3_nt: TGTGCCAGCAGTGGTGCCAGGCCTAACTATGGCTACACCTTC
cdr3_length: 13; v_call: TRBV27; clone_size: once; d_call: .; j_call: TRBJ1-2; cdr3_aa: CASSFRGGYGYTF; cdr3_nt: TGTGCCAGCAGTTTCCGAGGGGGCTATGGCTACACCTTC
cdr3_length: 16; v_call: TRBV19; clone_size: few; d_call: TRBD1; j_call: TRBJ2-7; cdr3_aa: CASSMAGTGGLYEQYF; cdr3_nt: TGTGCCAGTAGTATGGCCGGGACAGGGGGCCTCTACGAGCAGTACTTC
cdr3_length: 16; v_call: TRBV27; clone_size: .; d_call: TRBD2; j_call: TRBJ2-1; cdr3_aa: CASSLLWLAGAGEQFF; cdr3_nt: TGTGCCAGCAGTTTATTATGGCTAGCGGGAGCGGGTGAGCAGTTCTTC
cdr3_length: 16; v_call: TRBV5-1; clone_size: .; d_call: .; j_call: TRBJ2-6; cdr3_aa: CASSLAAGSGANVLTF; cdr3_nt: TGCGCCAGCAGCTTGGCGGCGGGCTCTGGGGCCAACGTCCTGACTTTC